One sample yielded the 20 T cell receptor beta chains listed below, sequenced in a study of cytomegalovirus exposure and HLA in healthy donors. Method: immunoSEQ multiplex PCR; TCRdb's copy keeps in-frame clones and lacks some. The data show about 75,000 clones, with about 82% seen just once and less than 3% held by the top ten. Sequenced: PBMCs. Receptors were obtained from a man under 40 in good health and CMV-seronegative.

V is TRBV2 and J is TRBJ1-1, with 10 bases fitting TRBD1. This CDR3 region has 14 residues. Trimming removed 4 bases from V and 3 bases from J; junction bases left unmatched: 2. CDR1 is SNHLY and CDR2 is FYNNEI in the germline V gene. The CDR3 is CASSGQGAYTEAFF. The CDR3 bases are TGTGCCAGCAGTGGACAGGGGGCGTACACTGAAGCTTTCTTT.

This clone turned up a few times. The rearrangement links TRBV25-1 to TRBJ2-2; the match to TRBD2 covers 8 bases. Germline lookup yields CDR1 MGHDK and CDR2 SYGVNS. Germline trimming cut 6 bases from V and 5 bases from J; bases unmatched to any gene: 17. The CDR3 is 18 residues long. The CDR3 DNA sequence: TGTGCCAGCAGGGGAGGTTGGACTAGCTTAGTAGGGACCGGGGAGCTGTTTTTT. Translation gives CASRGGWTSLVGTGELFF.

The chain employs TRBV19 and TRBJ1-1; 10 bases are a match to TRBD1. From germline, CDR1 is LNHDA and CDR2 SQIVND (reference sequence). J lost 1 base, V lost 7 bases, and 12 bases had no gene match. The CDR3 runs 17 residues. The CDR3 sequence: CASTRWGQGPRNTEAFF. In DNA form, the CDR3 reads TGTGCCAGTACCCGGTGGGGACAGGGGCCGAGGAACACTGAAGCTTTCTTT.

This clone was observed once. The V call is TRBV7-2, the J call TRBJ2-5; D is possibly TRBD2 (5 bases). V was pared by 5 bases and J by 4 bases, with 20 bases between. Germline CDR1 reads SGHTA; CDR2 reads FQGNSA. CDR3 size: 16 residues. For the CDR3, the DNA is TGTGCCAGCAGCCCAGAGGTCGGAGTTGAGGGAGAGACCCAGTACTTC. Translated, it gives CASSPEVGVEGETQYF.

The rearrangement uses TRBV2 and TRBJ2-4; 7 bases match TRBD2. The V gene end was trimmed by 7 bases and the J gene end by 2 bases; junction bases not matched to a gene: 11. CDR1 is SNHLY, CDR2 FYNNEI, per germline. The CDR3 sequence is 16 residues long. CDR3 nucleotides: TGTGCCAGCACTACTCCGGGACTAATTCCCAAAAACATTCAGTACTTC. Translation gives CASTTPGLIPKNIQYF.

This clone was observed a single time. The chain has TRBV19 and TRBJ2-2; 11 positions agree with TRBD2. There are 15 residues in the CDR3. The junction had 5 bases not matched to a gene; V was cut back by 8 bases and J by 3 bases. Germline CDR1 is LNHDA and CDR2 is SQIVND (reference sequence). The CDR3 DNA follows: TGTGCCAGTGTGCGACTAGCGGGATACACCGGGGAGCTGTTTTTT. Its translation: CASVRLAGYTGELFF. The whole variable domain, remainder taken from reference TRBV19 and TRBJ2-2, is DGGITQSPKYLFRKEGQNVTLSCEQNLNHDAMYWYRQDPGQGLRLIYYSQIVNDFQKGDIAEGYSVSREKKESFPLTVTSAQKNPTAFYLCASVRLAGYTGELFFGEGSRLTVL.

V usage is TRBV5-1 and J usage is TRBJ2-3; TRBD2 matches at 7 bases. The germline V gene has CDR1 SGHRS and CDR2 YFSETQ. The CDR3 loop spans 15 amino acids. V was clipped by 1 base and J by 3 bases; unmatched bases: 5. In DNA form, the CDR3 reads TGCGCCAGCAGCTTGAGCGGGGAAGCTACAGATACGCAGTATTTT. Encoded protein: CASSLSGEATDTQYF.

This chain links TRBV28 with TRBJ1-1; 9 bases match TRBD1. With V trimmed by 6 bases and J by 5 bases, 10 bases remained unmatched. Germline CDR1 and CDR2: MDHEN and SYDVKM. The CDR3 loop spans 15 amino acids. In DNA form, the CDR3 reads TGTGCCAGCAGAACGTCCGGGACAGGGCTTACTGAAGCTTTCTTT. It codes for CASRTSGTGLTEAFF. Looking up the rest from reference TRBV28 and TRBJ1-1 gives the full variable domain: DVKVTQSSRYLVKRTGEKVFLECVQDMDHENMFWYRQDPGLGLRLIYFSYDVKMKEKGDIPEGYSVSREKKERFSLILESASTNQTSMYLCASRTSGTGLTEAFFGQGTRLTVV.

V and J are TRBV5-4 and TRBJ1-1, with D unresolved. V lost 3 bases to trimming and J lost 0 bases, with 9 bases between them. The CDR3 consists of 14 residues. Germline V gene data show CDR1 as SGHNT and CDR2 as YYREEE (reference sequence). CDR3 nucleotides: TGTGCCAGCAGCTCCTTAGCTATGAACACTGAAGCTTTCTTT. Amino acid sequence: CASSSLAMNTEAFF.

The chain combines TRBV6-5 with TRBJ1-2; perhaps TRBD1 as D (6 bases). The CDR3 runs 13 residues. CDR1 is MNHEY and CDR2 is SVGAGI in the germline V gene. The V end lost 5 bases, the J end lost 1 base, and 8 bases lay between the germline ends. CDR3 amino acids: CASSQDSNYGYTF. The CDR3 nucleotides are TGTGCCAGCAGTCAGGACAGTAACTATGGCTACACCTTC.

The chain employs TRBV5-5 and TRBJ2-7; 9 bases match TRBD1. Germline values: CDR1 SGHKS, CDR2 YYEKEE (reference sequence). V dropped 4 bases and J dropped 5; count of bases not matched to a gene: 4. The length of the CDR3 is 13 residues. CDR3 region: CASSRTGANEQYV. In nucleotides, the CDR3 is TGTGCCAGCAGCCGGACAGGGGCAAACGAGCAGTACGTC.

This chain connects TRBV18 to TRBJ1-1; TRBD1 agrees at 7 bases. The CDR3 loop spans 16 amino acids. Germline-derived CDR1 and CDR2 are KGHSH and LQKENI. V lost 1 base and J lost 1; bases outside the gene matches: 6. The CDR3 nucleotides are TGTGCCAGCTCACCACGGGACAGACAACCGAACACTGAAGCTTTCTTT. Translation: CASSPRDRQPNTEAFF.

The chain has TRBV5-8 and TRBJ1-5, with D uncertain. The CDR3 totals 14 residues. Deletions cut 2 bases from V and 7 bases from J, with 13 bases between. CDR1 and CDR2 from the germline V gene are SGHTS and YDEGEE. CDR3 nucleotide sequence: TGTGCCAGCAGCTTCCCCACAGTTCGGCAGCCCCAGCATTTT. Protein: CASSFPTVRQPQHF.

The chain combines TRBV5-6 with TRBJ1-4; D possibly corresponds to TRBD1 (5 bases). The germline V gene encodes CDR1 SGHDT and CDR2 YYEEEE. The ends were cut back, 4 bases at V and 8 bases at J, with 12 bases in the middle. The CDR3 is made up of 13 amino acids. The CDR3 sequence: CASSLGGKEKLFF. As DNA, the CDR3 is TGTGCCAGCAGCCTTGGGGGGAAGGAAAAACTGTTTTTT.

The DNA for the CDR3 is TGTGCCAGCAGCTTAAATAGGGGCTCCTACGAGCAGTACGTC. Translation: CASSLNRGSYEQYV. The rearrangement joins TRBV5-4 to TRBJ2-7; D might be TRBD1 (5 bases). Germline CDR1 SGHNT, CDR2 YYREEE (reference sequence). The CDR3 is made up of 14 amino acids. V lost 2 bases, J lost 0 bases, and 9 bases lay in between.

V usage is TRBV27 and J usage is TRBJ2-3; D unresolved. There are 14 residues in the CDR3. Germline V gives CDR1 MNHEY, CDR2 SMNVEV (reference sequence). The ends were cut back, 2 bases at V and 0 bases at J, with 6 bases in the middle. The CDR3 DNA is TGTGCCAGCAGTTTAGCGGCCAGCACAGATACGCAGTATTTT. It codes for CASSLAASTDTQYF.

A single count supports this clone. The chain couples TRBV27 to TRBJ1-1, with 7 bases matching TRBD1. J was trimmed by 4 bases and V by 6 bases; bases with no gene match: 5. CDR3 length: 13 residues. Germline CDR1 is MNHEY and CDR2 is SMNVEV (reference sequence). CDR3 bases: TGTGCCAGCAGCCAGGGACAGTTCACTGAAGCTTTCTTT. This gives the protein CASSQGQFTEAFF.

CDR3 residues: CASRTSGQTGELFF. CDR3 sequence (DNA): TGCGCCAGCAGGACTAGCGGGCAAACCGGGGAGCTGTTTTTT. The V call is TRBV5-1, the J call TRBJ2-2; 10 positions match TRBD2. The V gene's germline CDR1 is SGHRS and CDR2 YFSETQ. The CDR3 contains 14 residues. V lost 5 bases, J lost 5 bases, and 3 bases stayed unmatched.

The rearrangement links TRBV11-1 to TRBJ1-6; D is unclear. Germline V lookup: CDR1 SGHAT, CDR2 FQDESV (reference sequence). The ends were cut back, 0 bases at V and 8 bases at J, with 8 bases in the middle. This CDR3 contains 14 residues. The CDR3 sequence is CASSLAWRDSPLHF. CDR3 nucleotide sequence: TGTGCCAGCAGCTTAGCGTGGAGAGATTCACCCCTCCACTTT.

The J gene is TRBJ2-5, the V gene TRBV5-6; 9 positions match TRBD2. V shed 6 bases, J shed 3 bases, and the junction held 9 bases outside the gene matches. Germline V gene data show CDR1 as SGHDT and CDR2 as YYEEEE. This CDR3 spans 15 amino acids. The CDR3 DNA is TGTGCCAGCATCTCGGTAGCGGGGGTAGAAGAGACCCAGTACTTC. Amino acid sequence: CASISVAGVEETQYF.